This T cell receptor (beta chain) was found in a study of blood T cell repertoires in COVID-19. Study-level background: The United States, Italy and Spain supplied acute and convalescent COVID-19 samples. Sources were T cells, B-cell-depleted T cells, or PBMCs; the material itself was cDNA or gDNA.

CDR3 length: 18 residues. The germline V gene encodes CDR1 LNHDA and CDR2 SQIVND (reference sequence). Trimming took 5 bases from V and 7 from J; bases not matched to a gene: 15. Assay used: immunoSEQ multiplex PCR; TCRdb lists only in-frame clones, some missing. Of approximately 68,000 clones listed, around 76% are singletons. The chain uses TRBV19 and TRBJ2-1, with TRBD1 identical over 12 bases. The sample comprised peripheral blood. The sequence was obtained from a human donor in a cohort sampled during active COVID-19. The CDR3 region is CASSFSPWDRGPQNEQFF. CDR3 sequence (DNA): TGTGCCAGTAGTTTCTCGCCCTGGGACAGGGGGCCCCAAAATGAGCAGTTCTTC.